This TCR beta chain stems from a study of identical twins. Via MiXCR, TCRdb re-called the 5' RACE reads, giving one row per CDR3 protein. Among 1.5 million to 2 million distinct CDR3 sequences listed, about 32% were seen once. The CDR3 covers 15 residues. V gave up 2 bases and J gave up 2 bases, with 11 bases separating them. Per the germline V gene, CDR1 is MNHEY and CDR2 is SVGAGI. The material sequenced was cord blood. The chain is built from TRBV6-5 and TRBJ2-3; the D gene is possibly TRBD2 (5 bases). This clonotype was obtained from a newborn girl in good health. The CDR3 loop reads CASSYRLPHTDTQYF. The DNA of the CDR3 is TGTGCCAGCAGTTACCGACTACCACACACAGATACGCAGTATTTT.